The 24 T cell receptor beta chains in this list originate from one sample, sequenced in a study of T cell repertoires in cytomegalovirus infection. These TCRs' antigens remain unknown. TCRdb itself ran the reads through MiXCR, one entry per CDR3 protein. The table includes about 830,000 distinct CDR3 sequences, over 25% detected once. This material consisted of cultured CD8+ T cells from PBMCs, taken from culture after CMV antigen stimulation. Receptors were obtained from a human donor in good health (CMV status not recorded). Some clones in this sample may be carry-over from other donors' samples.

The CDR3 region is CASSYSPWTSGGNTIYF. The CDR3 DNA reads TGTGCCAGCAGTTATAGTCCGTGGACAAGTGGAGGAAACACCATATATTTT. The chain recombines TRBV6-8 with TRBJ1-3; tentatively, D is TRBD1 (5 bases). CDR1 MNHGY and CDR2 SAAAGT come from the germline V gene. This CDR3 has 17 residues. Trimming pared 3 bases from V and 4 bases from J, leaving 19 bases between.

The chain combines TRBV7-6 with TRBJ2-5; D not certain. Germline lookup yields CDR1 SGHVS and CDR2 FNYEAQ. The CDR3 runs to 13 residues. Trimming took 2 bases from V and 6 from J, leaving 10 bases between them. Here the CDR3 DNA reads TGTGCCAGCAGCTTAAGGGCAGACAAGACCCAGTACTTC. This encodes CASSLRADKTQYF.

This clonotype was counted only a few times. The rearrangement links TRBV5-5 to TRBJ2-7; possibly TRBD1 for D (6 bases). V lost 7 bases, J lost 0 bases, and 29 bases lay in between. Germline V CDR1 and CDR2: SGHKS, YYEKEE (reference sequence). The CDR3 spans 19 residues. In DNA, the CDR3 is TGTGCCAGCTCCCCGATCGGACAGTCGTATTATCGCCTCTCCTACGAGCAGTACGTC. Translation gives CASSPIGQSYYRLSYEQYV.

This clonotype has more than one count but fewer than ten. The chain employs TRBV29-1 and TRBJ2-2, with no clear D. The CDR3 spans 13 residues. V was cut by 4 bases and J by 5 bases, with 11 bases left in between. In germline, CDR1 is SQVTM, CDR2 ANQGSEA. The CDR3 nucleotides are TGCAGCGTTGCCCCGGTCGGAACCGGGGAGCTGTTTTTT. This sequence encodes CSVAPVGTGELFF.

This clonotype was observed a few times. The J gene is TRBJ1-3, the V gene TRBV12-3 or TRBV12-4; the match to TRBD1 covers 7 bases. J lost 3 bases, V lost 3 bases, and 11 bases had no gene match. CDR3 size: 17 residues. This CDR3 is CASSFMERQGLGNTIYF. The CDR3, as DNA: TGTGCCAGCAGTTTTATGGAGCGACAGGGCCTTGGAAACACCATATATTTT.

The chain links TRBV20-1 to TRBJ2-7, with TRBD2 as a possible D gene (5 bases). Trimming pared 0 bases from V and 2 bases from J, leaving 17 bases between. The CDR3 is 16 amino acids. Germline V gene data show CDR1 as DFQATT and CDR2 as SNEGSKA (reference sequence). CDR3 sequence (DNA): TGCAGTGCTAGAGATCCTTACAGCGGAAATGCCTACGAGCAGTACGTC. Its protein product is CSARDPYSGNAYEQYV.

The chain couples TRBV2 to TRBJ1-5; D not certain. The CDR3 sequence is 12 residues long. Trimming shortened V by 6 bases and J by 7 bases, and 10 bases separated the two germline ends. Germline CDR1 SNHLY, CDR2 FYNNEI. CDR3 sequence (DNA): TGTGCCAGCAGCAACAGCTGGCAGCCCCAGCATTTT. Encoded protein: CASSNSWQPQHF.

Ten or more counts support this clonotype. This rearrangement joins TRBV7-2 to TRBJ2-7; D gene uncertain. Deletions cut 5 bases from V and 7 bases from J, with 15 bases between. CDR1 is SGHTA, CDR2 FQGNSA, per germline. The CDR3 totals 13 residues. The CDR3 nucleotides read TGTGCCAGCAGCCCTGACCGAACCCTGGAGCAGTACTTC. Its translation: CASSPDRTLEQYF.

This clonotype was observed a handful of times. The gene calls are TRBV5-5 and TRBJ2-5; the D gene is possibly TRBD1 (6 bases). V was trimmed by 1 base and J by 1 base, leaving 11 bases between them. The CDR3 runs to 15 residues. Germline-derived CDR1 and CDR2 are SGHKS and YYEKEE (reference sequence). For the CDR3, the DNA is TGTGCCAGCAGCTTGAGTGACAGGACCCAAGAGACCCAGTACTTC. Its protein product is CASSLSDRTQETQYF.

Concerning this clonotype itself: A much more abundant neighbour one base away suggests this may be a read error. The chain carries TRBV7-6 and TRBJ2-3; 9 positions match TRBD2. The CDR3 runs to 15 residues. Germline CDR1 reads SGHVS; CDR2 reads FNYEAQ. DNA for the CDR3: TGTGCCAGCAGCGTAGCTAGCGGGGACACAGATACGCAGTATTTT. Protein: CASSVASGDTDTQYF.

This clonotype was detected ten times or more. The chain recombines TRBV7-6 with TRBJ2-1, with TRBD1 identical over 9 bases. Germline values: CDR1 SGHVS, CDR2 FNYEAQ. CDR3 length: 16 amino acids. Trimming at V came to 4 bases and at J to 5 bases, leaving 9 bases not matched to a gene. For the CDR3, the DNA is TGTGCCAGCAGCTCCCGGGGACAGGGAGTGAACAATGAGCAGTTCTTC. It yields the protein CASSSRGQGVNNEQFF.

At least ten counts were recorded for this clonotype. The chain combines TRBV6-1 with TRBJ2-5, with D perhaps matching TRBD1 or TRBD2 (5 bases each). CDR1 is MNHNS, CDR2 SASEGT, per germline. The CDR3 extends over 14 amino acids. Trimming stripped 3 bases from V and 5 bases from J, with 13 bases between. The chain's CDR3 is CASSEGPLRETQYF. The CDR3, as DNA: TGTGCCAGCAGTGAGGGACCACTGCGGGAGACCCAGTACTTC.

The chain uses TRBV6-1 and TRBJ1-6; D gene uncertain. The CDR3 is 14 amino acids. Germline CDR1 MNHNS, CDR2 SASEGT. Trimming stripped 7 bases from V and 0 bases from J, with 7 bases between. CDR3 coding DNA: TGTGCCAGCACCCTAAGCTCCTATAATTCACCCCTCCACTTT. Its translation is CASTLSSYNSPLHF.

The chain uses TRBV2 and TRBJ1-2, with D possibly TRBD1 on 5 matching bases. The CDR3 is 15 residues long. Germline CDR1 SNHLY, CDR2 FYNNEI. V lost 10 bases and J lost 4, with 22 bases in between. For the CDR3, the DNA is TGTGCCACCCCGGGGGGAGAGGGAAGTTCCTATGGCTACACCTTC. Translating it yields CATPGGEGSSYGYTF.

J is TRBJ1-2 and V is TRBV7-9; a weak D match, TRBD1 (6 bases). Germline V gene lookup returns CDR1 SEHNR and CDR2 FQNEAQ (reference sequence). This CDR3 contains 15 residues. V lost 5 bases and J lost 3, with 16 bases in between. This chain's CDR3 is CASSVGTGLYYGYTF. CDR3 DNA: TGTGCCAGCAGCGTGGGCACAGGGTTGTACTATGGCTACACCTTC.

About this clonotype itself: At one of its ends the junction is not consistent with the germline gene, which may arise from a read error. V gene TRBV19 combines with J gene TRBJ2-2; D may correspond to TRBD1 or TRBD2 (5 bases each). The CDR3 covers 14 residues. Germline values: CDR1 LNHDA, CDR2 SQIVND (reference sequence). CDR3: CVSSRDRSTGELFF. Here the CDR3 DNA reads TGTGTCAGTAGTCGGGACCGGAGCACCGGGGAGCTGTTTTTT.

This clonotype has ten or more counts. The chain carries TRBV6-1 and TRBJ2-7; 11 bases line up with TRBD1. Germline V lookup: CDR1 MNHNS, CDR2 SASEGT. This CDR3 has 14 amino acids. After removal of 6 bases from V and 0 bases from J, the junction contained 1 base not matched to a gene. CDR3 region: CASSGTGGSYEQYF. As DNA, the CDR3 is TGTGCCAGCAGCGGGACAGGGGGCTCCTACGAGCAGTACTTC.

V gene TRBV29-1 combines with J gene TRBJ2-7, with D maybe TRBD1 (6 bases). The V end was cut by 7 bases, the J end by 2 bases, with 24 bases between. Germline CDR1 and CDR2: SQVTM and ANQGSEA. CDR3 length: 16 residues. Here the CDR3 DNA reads TGCAGCGCCCGCGCTTCTCGGACAGAGAAAACCTACGAGCAGTACTTC. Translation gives CSARASRTEKTYEQYF.

CDR3 in DNA: TGCAGTGCTACACCCGGGACTACCCACTCCGGGGAGCTGTTTTTT. Amino acids: CSATPGTTHSGELFF. The rearrangement links TRBV20-1 to TRBJ2-2, with 7 bases identical to TRBD2. CDR1 DFQATT and CDR2 SNEGSKA come from the germline V gene (reference sequence). The CDR3 is 15 amino acids. The ends lost 4 bases at V and 6 bases at J; junction bases unmatched: 11.

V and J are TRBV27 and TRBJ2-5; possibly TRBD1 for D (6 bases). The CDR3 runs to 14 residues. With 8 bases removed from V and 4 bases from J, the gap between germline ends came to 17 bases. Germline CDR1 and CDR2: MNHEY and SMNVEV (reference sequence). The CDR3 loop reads CASSKYRAGETQYF. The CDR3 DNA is TGTGCCAGCTCAAAGTACAGGGCGGGAGAGACCCAGTACTTC.

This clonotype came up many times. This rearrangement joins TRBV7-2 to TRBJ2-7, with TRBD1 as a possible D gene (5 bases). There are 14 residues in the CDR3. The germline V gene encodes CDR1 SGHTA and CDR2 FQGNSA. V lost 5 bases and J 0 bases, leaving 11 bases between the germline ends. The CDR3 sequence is CASSLVQASYEQYF. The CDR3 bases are TGTGCCAGCAGCCTTGTACAGGCCTCCTACGAGCAGTACTTC.

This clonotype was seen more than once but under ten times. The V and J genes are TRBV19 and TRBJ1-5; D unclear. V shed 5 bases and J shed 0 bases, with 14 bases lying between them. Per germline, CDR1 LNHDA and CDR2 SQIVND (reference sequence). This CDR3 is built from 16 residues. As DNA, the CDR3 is TGTGCCAGTAGTGGACTCACCTTCGATAGCAATCAGCCCCAGCATTTT. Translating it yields CASSGLTFDSNQPQHF. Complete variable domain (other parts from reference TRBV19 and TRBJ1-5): DGGITQSPKYLFRKEGQNVTLSCEQNLNHDAMYWYRQDPGQGLRLIYYSQIVNDFQKGDIAEGYSVSREKKESFPLTVTSAQKNPTAFYLCASSGLTFDSNQPQHFGDGTRLSIL.

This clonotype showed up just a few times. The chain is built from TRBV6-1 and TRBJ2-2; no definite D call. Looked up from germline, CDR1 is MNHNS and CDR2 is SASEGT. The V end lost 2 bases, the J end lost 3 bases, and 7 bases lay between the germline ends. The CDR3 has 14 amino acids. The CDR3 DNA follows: TGTGCCAGCAGTGAAATAAGGGACACCGGGGAGCTGTTTTTT. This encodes CASSEIRDTGELFF.

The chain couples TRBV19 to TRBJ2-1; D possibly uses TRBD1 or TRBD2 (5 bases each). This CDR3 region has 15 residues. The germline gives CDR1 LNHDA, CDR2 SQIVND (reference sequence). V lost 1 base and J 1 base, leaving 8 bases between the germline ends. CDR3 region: CASSIGWGSYNEQFF. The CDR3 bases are TGTGCCAGTAGTATAGGTTGGGGGTCCTACAATGAGCAGTTCTTC.